A selection of T cell receptor beta chains follows, all from one sample in a study of shared clonotypes between healthy human individuals. Assay: immunoSEQ multiplex PCR; the TCRdb copy retains only in-frame clones and omits some. This table holds roughly 2.2 million clones, roughly 90% found once. Sequencing used naive CD4+ T cells from PBMCs. The receptors shown here come from a man aged 18 to 29 in good health. Some clones in this sample may be carry-over from other donors' samples. Both conserved end residues are trimmed from each CDR3.

V	J	CDR3
TRBV28	TRBJ2-1	ASSTPTFNEQF
TRBV9	TRBJ2-7	ASSRDRVAGYEQY
TRBV6-1	TRBJ2-2	ASLGQVLNTGELF
TRBV28	TRBJ2-3	ASSLNRGGGLDTDTQY
TRBV13	TRBJ2-1	ASSLRRLAGNNEQF
TRBV18	TRBJ1-1	ASSLKDPGQGGWGTEAF
TRBV6-5	TRBJ1-5	ASRSGGSGNQPQH
TRBV18	TRBJ2-2	ASSPRGLAYTGELF
TRBV7-9	TRBJ1-4	ASSPRQGTGEKLF
TRBV29-1	TRBJ2-5	SVGWGMYQETQY
TRBV10-3	TRBJ2-7	AISESAGLAGGYEQY
TRBV19	TRBJ2-1	ASSRTEGREQF
TRBV18	TRBJ1-2	ASSPLITGDDYGYT
TRBV11-2	TRBJ1-6	ASCWGPNSPLH
TRBV5-1	TRBJ1-1	ASSLEGTGAGTEAF
TRBV28	TRBJ1-2	ASSPWTPSNYGYT
TRBV2	TRBJ1-4	ASLDNEKLF
TRBV11-3	TRBJ2-2	ASSRRQENTGELF
TRBV30	TRBJ1-2	AWSLNYGYT
TRBV2	TRBJ2-1	ATPLAGGYNEQF
TRBV6-1	TRBJ1-3	ASSEAWPGLSGNTIY
TRBV6-6	TRBJ2-3	ASRWANHIPDTQY
TRBV2	TRBJ1-3	ASSDGGYLGNTIY
TRBV5-5	TRBJ2-5	ASSLVQGAWETQY
TRBV2	TRBJ1-1	ASSEGGWGTEAF
TRBV6-1	TRBJ2-7	ASSENRAGGWDYEQY
TRBV7-9	TRBJ2-7	ASSSGGLPNYEQY
TRBV6-6	TRBJ2-7	ASTTIRGVNEQY
TRBV28	TRBJ2-7	ASAYPSSGRSRLEQY
TRBV7-2	TRBJ1-1	ASSLITGMNTEAF
TRBV7-2	TRBJ2-1	ASSRSGSVGVEQF
TRBV14	TRBJ1-2	ASSQTPGPLGYGYT
TRBV9	TRBJ2-2	ASTKTRTGGDTGELF
TRBV2	TRBJ1-5	ASTQGQGQPQH
TRBV27	TRBJ2-5	ASSFLSGTGEETQY
TRBV6-5	TRBJ1-2	ASSYSEQGGYT
TRBV7-2	TRBJ2-7	ASSHRRGTYEQY
TRBV19	TRBJ2-3	ASTAGQPFTDTQY
TRBV28	TRBJ1-3	ASGLSGNTIY
TRBV6-1	TRBJ2-2	ASSWTGNTGELF
TRBV6-1	TRBJ1-2	ASTYSQGGYT
TRBV28	TRBJ2-3	ASSLAGGRVDTQY
TRBV19	TRBJ1-1	ASSIAPGRKGWAF
TRBV6-6	TRBJ2-2	ASSYSARATTGELF
TRBV28	TRBJ2-1	ASTRGGEQF
TRBV4-1	TRBJ2-1	ASRDSGTYNEQF